This section outlines one TCR beta chain sequence together with its context. What it recognizes is unknown. This specimen belongs to a study of T cell responses to AZD1222 COVID-19 vaccine. Study-level points and caveats: White British ancestry dominated among donors, who included more females, and clonal diversity was possibly underestimated.

Germline V CDR1 and CDR2: LNHDA, SQIVND (reference sequence). This CDR3 comprises 13 residues. V was trimmed by 5 bases and J by 4 bases, leaving 9 bases between them. TCRdb keeps only in-frame clones here, not all; method: immunoSEQ multiplex PCR. The sample carries 70,000 or so clones, roughly 91% recorded once. J is TRBJ2-1 and V is TRBV19; a weak D match, TRBD2 (5 bases). The clonotype comes from an adult in good health. This material consisted of peripheral blood, taken on day 0 of AZD1222 vaccination. CDR3 DNA: TGTGCCAGTAGTCGCCGGGATTACAATGAGCAGTTCTTC. Translation gives CASSRRDYNEQFF. The whole variable domain, filled in from reference TRBV19 and TRBJ2-1, reads DGGITQSPKYLFRKEGQNVTLSCEQNLNHDAMYWYRQDPGQGLRLIYYSQIVNDFQKGDIAEGYSVSREKKESFPLTVTSAQKNPTAFYLCASSRRDYNEQFFGPGTRLTVL.